A single sample gave rise to the 12 T cell receptor beta chains below, sequenced in a study of blood T cell repertoires in COVID-19. Profiled with immunoSEQ multiplex PCR; TCRdb holds only in-frame clones, not every one. The data hold about 52,000 clones, with roughly 84% observed a single time. Source material: peripheral blood. These receptors came from a human donor with active COVID-19. The donor label of this sample is uncertain.

This sequence joins TRBV19 and TRBJ1-5; the match to TRBD1 covers 7 bases. CDR3 length: 16 residues. V was pared by 1 base and J by 3 bases, with 6 bases of the junction left unmatched. Per germline, CDR1 LNHDA and CDR2 SQIVND (reference sequence). Here the CDR3 DNA reads TGTGCCAGTAGTATAGGCCGGGACAGAGACAATCAGCCCCAGCATTTT. This codes for CASSIGRDRDNQPQHF. The variable domain in full, completed from reference TRBV19 and TRBJ1-5, reads DGGITQSPKYLFRKEGQNVTLSCEQNLNHDAMYWYRQDPGQGLRLIYYSQIVNDFQKGDIAEGYSVSREKKESFPLTVTSAQKNPTAFYLCASSIGRDRDNQPQHFGDGTRLSIL.

This clone was recorded a few times. The J gene is TRBJ2-5, the V gene TRBV20-1; D unclear. Trimming pared 3 bases from V and 4 bases from J, leaving 9 bases between. The germline V gene has CDR1 DFQATT and CDR2 SNEGSKA (reference sequence). The length of the CDR3 is 12 residues. The CDR3 DNA follows: TGCAGTGCTAGTTGGTCGGGAGAGACCCAGTACTTC. This gives the protein CSASWSGETQYF.

The chain links TRBV5-4 to TRBJ1-6; 7 bases match TRBD1. The germline CDR1 and CDR2 sequences are SGHNT and YYREEE (reference sequence). Trimming at V came to 3 bases and at J to 7 bases, leaving 1 base not matched to a gene. The CDR3 loop spans 13 amino acids. CDR3 sequence reads: CASSSDRNSPLHF. CDR3 DNA sequence: TGTGCCAGCAGCTCGGACAGGAATTCACCCCTCCACTTT. Together with reference TRBV5-4 and TRBJ1-6, the CDR3 gives the full variable domain: ETGVTQSPTHLIKTRGQQVTLRCSSQSGHNTVSWYQQALGQGPQFIFQYYREEENGRGNFPPRFSGLQFPNYSSELNVNALELDDSALYLCASSSDRNSPLHFGNGTRLTVT.

The V gene is TRBV12-2, the J gene TRBJ1-5; the listed D gene, TRBD1, was not tested against the DNA. TRBV12-2 is described as a pseudogene. The CDR3 consists of 15 residues. CDR3 sequence reads: CASRFVVHSNQPQHF. The CDR3 nucleotides read TGTGCAAGTCGCTTCGTCGTACATAGCAATCAGCCCCAGCATTTT.

The J gene is TRBJ1-5, the V gene TRBV9; D is unresolved. This CDR3 spans 14 amino acids. Germline V lookup: CDR1 SGDLS, CDR2 YYNGEE. Trimming left V 1 base short and J 1 base short, with 6 bases between. The CDR3 loop is CASSVTDSNQPQHF. In nucleotides, the CDR3 is TGTGCCAGCAGCGTAACAGACAGCAATCAGCCCCAGCATTTT.

The chain joins TRBV21-1 to TRBJ1-1; the D call TRBD1 from the table was never checked on the DNA. TRBV21-1 is assigned pseudogene status. The CDR3 covers 14 residues. DNA of the CDR3: TGTGCCAGCAGCAAAGGTCCAGACAGCAATGAAGCTTTCTTT. Its translation: CASSKGPDSNEAFF.

The count of this clone is one. As DNA, the CDR3 is TGTGCCAGCAGCCACGCCGGGGGGTCAGAGACCCAGTACTTC. It codes for CASSHAGGSETQYF. The chain has TRBV6-5 and TRBJ2-5, with 7 bases matching TRBD2. The CDR3 runs 14 residues. Trimming took 6 bases from V and 4 from J; bases not matched to a gene: 8. Germline CDR1 and CDR2: MNHEY and SVGAGI.

The chain couples TRBV4-1 to TRBJ2-2; D gene unclear. The length of the CDR3 is 14 residues. Germline CDR1 and CDR2: MGHRA and YSYEKL. The V and J ends lost 1 base and 5 bases respectively, with 8 bases between them. In nucleotides, the CDR3 is TGCGCCAGCAGCCAAGTAGATGTAACCGGGGAGCTGTTTTTT. As protein: CASSQVDVTGELFF.

This chain connects TRBV7-8 to TRBJ2-2; unclear D gene. The germline gives CDR1 SGHVS, CDR2 FQNEAQ. V lost 5 bases, J lost 2 bases, and 6 bases lay in between. This CDR3 is built from 13 residues. This CDR3 is CASSPSNTGELFF. The CDR3 DNA follows: TGTGCCAGCAGCCCGAGTAACACCGGGGAGCTGTTTTTT.

This chain links TRBV7-9 with TRBJ1-2, with 7 bases aligning to TRBD1. CDR1 is SEHNR, CDR2 FQNEAQ, per germline (reference sequence). The CDR3 loop spans 15 amino acids. The V and J ends lost 5 bases and 7 bases, in that order; junction bases with no gene match: 13. This chain's CDR3 is CASSPGQEGLFGYTF. The CDR3 bases are TGTGCCAGCAGCCCCGGACAGGAAGGTTTGTTTGGCTACACCTTC.

V and J are TRBV9 and TRBJ2-5; no clear D. V lost 4 bases and J lost 7, with 14 bases in between. The length of the CDR3 is 13 residues. Germline V CDR1 and CDR2: SGDLS, YYNGEE. The CDR3 protein is CASSTELSGTQYF. The CDR3 DNA follows: TGTGCCAGCAGCACCGAGCTCTCGGGGACCCAGTACTTC. The complete variable domain, with remaining parts taken from reference TRBV9 and TRBJ2-5, reads DSGVTQTPKHLITATGQRVTLRCSPRSGDLSVYWYQQSLDQGLQFLIQYYNGEERAKGNILERFSAQQFPDLHSELNLSSLELGDSALYFCASSTELSGTQYFGPGTRLLVL.

The V call is TRBV5-1, the J call TRBJ2-5; 8 nucleotides agree with TRBD1. J lost 7 bases, V lost 4 bases, and 6 bases had no gene match. CDR1 is SGHRS, CDR2 YFSETQ, per germline. CDR3 length: 13 residues. The CDR3 protein is CASSPTGAVTQYF. CDR3 bases: TGCGCCAGCAGCCCGACAGGGGCGGTGACCCAGTACTTC. Drawing the rest from reference TRBV5-1 and TRBJ2-5, the complete variable domain is KAGVTQTPRYLIKTRGQQVTLSCSPISGHRSVSWYQQTPGQGLQFLFEYFSETQRNKGNFPGRFSGRQFSNSRSEMNVSTLELGDSALYLCASSPTGAVTQYFGPGTRLLVL.